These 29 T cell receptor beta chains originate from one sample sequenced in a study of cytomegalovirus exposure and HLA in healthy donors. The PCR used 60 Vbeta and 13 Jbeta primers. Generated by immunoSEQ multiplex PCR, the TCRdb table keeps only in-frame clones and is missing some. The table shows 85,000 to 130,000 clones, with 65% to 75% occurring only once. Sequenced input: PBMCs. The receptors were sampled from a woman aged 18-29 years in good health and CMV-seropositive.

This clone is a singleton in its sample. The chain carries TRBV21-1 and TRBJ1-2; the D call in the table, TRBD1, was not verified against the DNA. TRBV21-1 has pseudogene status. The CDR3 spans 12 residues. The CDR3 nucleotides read TGTGCCAGCAGCGCGCAGGGGGAAAGGTACACCTTC. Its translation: CASSAQGERYTF.

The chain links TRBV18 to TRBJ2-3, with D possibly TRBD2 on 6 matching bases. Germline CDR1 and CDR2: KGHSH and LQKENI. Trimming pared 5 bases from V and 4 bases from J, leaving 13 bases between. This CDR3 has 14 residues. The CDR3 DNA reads TGTGCCAGCTCATTCGGTCGGGGGTCAGATACGCAGTATTTT. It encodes CASSFGRGSDTQYF.

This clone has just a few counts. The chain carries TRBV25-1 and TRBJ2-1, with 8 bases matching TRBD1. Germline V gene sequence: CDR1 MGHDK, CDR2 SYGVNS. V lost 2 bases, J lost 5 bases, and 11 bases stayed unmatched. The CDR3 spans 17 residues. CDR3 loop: CASSEGPTGEVDNEQFF. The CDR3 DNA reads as TGTGCCAGCAGTGAAGGACCGACAGGGGAAGTGGACAATGAGCAGTTCTTC.

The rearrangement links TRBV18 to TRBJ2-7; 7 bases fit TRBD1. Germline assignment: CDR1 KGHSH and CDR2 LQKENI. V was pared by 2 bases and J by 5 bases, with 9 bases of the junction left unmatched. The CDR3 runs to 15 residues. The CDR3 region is CASSPGLTGDDEQYF. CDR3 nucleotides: TGTGCCAGCTCACCAGGCTTAACAGGGGACGACGAGCAGTACTTC.

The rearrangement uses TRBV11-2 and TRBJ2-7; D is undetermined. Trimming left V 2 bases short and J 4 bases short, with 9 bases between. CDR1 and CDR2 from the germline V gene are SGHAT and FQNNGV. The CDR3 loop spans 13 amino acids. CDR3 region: CASSLPGSYEQYF. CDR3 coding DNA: TGTGCCAGCAGCTTACCCGGGTCATACGAGCAGTACTTC.

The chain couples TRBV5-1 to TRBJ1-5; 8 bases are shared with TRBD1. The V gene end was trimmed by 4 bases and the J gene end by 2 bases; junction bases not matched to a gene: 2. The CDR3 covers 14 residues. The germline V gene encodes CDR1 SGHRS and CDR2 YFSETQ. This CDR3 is CASSPTGGNQPQHF. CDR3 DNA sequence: TGCGCCAGCAGCCCGACAGGGGGCAATCAGCCCCAGCATTTT.

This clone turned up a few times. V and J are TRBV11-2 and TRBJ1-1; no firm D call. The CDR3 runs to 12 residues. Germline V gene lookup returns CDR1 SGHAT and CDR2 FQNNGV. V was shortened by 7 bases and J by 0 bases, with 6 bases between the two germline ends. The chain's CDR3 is CASMGLNTEAFF. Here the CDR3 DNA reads TGTGCCAGCATGGGCCTGAACACTGAAGCTTTCTTT.

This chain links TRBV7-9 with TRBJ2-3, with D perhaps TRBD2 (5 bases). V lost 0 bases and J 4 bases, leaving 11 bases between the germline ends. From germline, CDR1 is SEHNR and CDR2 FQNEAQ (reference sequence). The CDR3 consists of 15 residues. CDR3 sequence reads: CASSLATRRPDTQYF. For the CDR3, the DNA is TGTGCCAGCAGCTTAGCAACCCGGAGGCCAGATACGCAGTATTTT.

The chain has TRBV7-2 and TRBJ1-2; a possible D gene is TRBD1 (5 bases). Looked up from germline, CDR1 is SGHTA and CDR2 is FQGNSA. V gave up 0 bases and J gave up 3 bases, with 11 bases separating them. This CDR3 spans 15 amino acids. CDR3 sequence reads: CASSLARGGDYGYTF. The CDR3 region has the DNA TGTGCCAGCAGCTTAGCGCGGGGGGGAGACTATGGCTACACCTTC.

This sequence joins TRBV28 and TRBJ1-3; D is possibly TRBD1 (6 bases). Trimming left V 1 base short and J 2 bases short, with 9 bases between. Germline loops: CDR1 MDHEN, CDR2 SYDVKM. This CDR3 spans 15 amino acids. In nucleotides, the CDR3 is TGTGCCAGCAGTTTATTGTCAGGGGCTGGAAACACCATATATTTT. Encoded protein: CASSLLSGAGNTIYF.

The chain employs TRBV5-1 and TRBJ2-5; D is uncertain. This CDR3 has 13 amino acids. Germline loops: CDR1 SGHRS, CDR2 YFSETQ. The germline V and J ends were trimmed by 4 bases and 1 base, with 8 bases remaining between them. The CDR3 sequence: CASSTTPQETQYF. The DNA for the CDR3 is TGCGCCAGCAGCACAACCCCCCAAGAGACCCAGTACTTC. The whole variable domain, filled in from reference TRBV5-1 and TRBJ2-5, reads KAGVTQTPRYLIKTRGQQVTLSCSPISGHRSVSWYQQTPGQGLQFLFEYFSETQRNKGNFPGRFSGRQFSNSRSEMNVSTLELGDSALYLCASSTTPQETQYFGPGTRLLVL.

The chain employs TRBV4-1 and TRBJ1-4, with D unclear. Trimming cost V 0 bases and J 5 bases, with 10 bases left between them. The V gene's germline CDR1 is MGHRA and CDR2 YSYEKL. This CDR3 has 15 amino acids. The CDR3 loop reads CASSQDMGRNEKLFF. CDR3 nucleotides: TGCGCCAGCAGCCAAGATATGGGCAGAAATGAAAAACTGTTTTTT.

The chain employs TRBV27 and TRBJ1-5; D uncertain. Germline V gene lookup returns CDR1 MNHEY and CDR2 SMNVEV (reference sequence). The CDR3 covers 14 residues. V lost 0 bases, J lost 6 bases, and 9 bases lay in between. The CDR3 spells CASSLSWHTQPQHF. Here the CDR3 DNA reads TGTGCCAGCAGTTTATCGTGGCATACTCAGCCCCAGCATTTT.

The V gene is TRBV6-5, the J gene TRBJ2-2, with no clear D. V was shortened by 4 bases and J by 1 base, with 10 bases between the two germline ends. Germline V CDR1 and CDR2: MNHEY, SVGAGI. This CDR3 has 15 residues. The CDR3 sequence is CASSSTGLNTGELFF. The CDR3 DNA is TGTGCCAGCAGTTCCACGGGTCTGAACACCGGGGAGCTGTTTTTT.

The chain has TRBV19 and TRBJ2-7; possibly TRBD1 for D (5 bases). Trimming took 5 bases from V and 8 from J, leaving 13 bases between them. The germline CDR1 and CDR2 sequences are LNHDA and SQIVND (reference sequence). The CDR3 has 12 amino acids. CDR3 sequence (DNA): TGTGCCAGTAGTGCCAAACCAGGGCAGCAGTACTTC. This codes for CASSAKPGQQYF.

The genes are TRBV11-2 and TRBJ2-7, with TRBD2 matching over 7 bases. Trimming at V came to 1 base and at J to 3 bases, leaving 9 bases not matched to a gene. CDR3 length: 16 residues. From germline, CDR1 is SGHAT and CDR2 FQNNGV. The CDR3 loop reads CASSLGGGTTYYEQYF. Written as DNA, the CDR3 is TGTGCCAGCAGCTTAGGCGGAGGGACTACCTACTACGAGCAGTACTTC.

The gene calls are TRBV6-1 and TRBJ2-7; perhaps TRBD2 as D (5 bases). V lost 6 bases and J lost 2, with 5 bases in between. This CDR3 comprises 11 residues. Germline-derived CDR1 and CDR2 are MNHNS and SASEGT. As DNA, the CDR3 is TGTGCCAGCAGGGGAGCCTACGAGCAGTACTTC. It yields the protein CASRGAYEQYF.

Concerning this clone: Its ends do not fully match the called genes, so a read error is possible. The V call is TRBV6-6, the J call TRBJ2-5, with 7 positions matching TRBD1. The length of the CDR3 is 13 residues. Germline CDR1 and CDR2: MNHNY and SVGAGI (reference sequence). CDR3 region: CASSDSGGETQYF. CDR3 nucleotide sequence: TGTGCCAGCAGTGACTCAGGGGGAGAGACCCAGTACTTC.

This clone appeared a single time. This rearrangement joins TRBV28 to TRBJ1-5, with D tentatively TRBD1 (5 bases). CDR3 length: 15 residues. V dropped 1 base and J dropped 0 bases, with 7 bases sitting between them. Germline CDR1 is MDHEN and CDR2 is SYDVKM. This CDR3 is CASSLYRSSNQPQHF. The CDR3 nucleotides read TGTGCCAGCAGTTTATACAGGTCTAGCAATCAGCCCCAGCATTTT.

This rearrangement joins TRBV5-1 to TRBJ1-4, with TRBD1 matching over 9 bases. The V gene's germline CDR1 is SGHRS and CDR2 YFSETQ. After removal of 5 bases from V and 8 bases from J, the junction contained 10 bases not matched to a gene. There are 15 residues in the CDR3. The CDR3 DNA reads TGCGCCAGCAGGGTGGTCGGGACAGGGAAAGAAAAACTGTTTTTT. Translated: CASRVVGTGKEKLFF.

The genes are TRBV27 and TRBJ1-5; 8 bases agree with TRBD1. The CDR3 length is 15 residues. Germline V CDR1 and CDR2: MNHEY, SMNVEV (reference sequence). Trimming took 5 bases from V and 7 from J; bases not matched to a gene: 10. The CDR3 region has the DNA TGTGCCAGCAGTCAGTCAGGGGGCGCAGACCAGCCCCAGCATTTT. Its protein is CASSQSGGADQPQHF.

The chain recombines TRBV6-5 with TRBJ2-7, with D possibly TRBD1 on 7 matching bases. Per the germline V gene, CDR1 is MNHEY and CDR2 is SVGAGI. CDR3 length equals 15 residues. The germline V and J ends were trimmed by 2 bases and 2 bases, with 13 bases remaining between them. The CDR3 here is CASSYGGRGAYEQYF. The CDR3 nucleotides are TGTGCCAGCAGTTACGGGGGCAGGGGGGCCTACGAGCAGTACTTC.

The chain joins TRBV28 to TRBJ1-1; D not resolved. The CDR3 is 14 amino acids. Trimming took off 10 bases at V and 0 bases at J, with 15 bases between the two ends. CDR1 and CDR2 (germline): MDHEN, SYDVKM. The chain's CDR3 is CATKRATLNTEAFF. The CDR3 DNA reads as TGTGCCACCAAGAGGGCCACCTTGAACACTGAAGCTTTCTTT.

The CDR3 bases are TGTGCCAGCAGCTTGGGGGGGGGCTGGACTGAAGCTTTCTTT. Translation gives CASSLGGGWTEAFF. The chain couples TRBV7-9 to TRBJ1-1; D may be TRBD1 (6 bases). Germline V gene sequence: CDR1 SEHNR, CDR2 FQNEAQ (reference sequence). CDR3 length: 14 amino acids. V was trimmed by 3 bases and J by 5 bases, leaving 13 bases between them.

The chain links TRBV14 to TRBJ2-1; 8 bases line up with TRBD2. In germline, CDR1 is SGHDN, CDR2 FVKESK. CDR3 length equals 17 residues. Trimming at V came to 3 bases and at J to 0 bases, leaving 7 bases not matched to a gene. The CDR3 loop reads CASSHSNLAGSYNEQFF. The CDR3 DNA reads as TGTGCCAGCAGCCATTCTAACCTAGCGGGCTCCTACAATGAGCAGTTCTTC. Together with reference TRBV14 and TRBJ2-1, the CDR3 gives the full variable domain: EAGVTQFPSHSVIEKGQTVTLRCDPISGHDNLYWYRRVMGKEIKFLLHFVKESKQDESGMPNNRFLAERTGGTYSTLKVQPAELEDSGVYFCASSHSNLAGSYNEQFFGPGTRLTVL.

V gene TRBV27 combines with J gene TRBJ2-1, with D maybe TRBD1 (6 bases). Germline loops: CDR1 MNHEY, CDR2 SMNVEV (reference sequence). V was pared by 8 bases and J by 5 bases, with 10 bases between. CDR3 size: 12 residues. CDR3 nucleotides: TGTGCCAGCTCCTGGGGGCACAATGAGCAGTTCTTC. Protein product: CASSWGHNEQFF.

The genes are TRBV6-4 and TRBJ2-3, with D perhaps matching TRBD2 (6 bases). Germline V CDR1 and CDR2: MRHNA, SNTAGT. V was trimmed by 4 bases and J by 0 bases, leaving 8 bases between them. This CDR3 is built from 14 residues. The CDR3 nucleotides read TGTGCCAGCAGTGTGGAGGGAAGCACAGATACGCAGTATTTT. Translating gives CASSVEGSTDTQYF.

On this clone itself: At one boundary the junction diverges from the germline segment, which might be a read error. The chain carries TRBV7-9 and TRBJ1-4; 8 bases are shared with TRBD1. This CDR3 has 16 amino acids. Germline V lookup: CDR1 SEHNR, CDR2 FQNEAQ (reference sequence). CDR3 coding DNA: TGTGCCAGCAGCCTGAGACAGGGGCCAACCAATGAAAAACTGTTTTTT. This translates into CASSLRQGPTNEKLFF.

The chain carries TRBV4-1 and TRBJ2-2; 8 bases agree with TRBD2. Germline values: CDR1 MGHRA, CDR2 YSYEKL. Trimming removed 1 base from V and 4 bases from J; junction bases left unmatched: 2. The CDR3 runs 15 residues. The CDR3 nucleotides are TGCGCCAGCAGCCAAGCGGGAGGGCGCACCGGGGAGCTGTTTTTT. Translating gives CASSQAGGRTGELFF.